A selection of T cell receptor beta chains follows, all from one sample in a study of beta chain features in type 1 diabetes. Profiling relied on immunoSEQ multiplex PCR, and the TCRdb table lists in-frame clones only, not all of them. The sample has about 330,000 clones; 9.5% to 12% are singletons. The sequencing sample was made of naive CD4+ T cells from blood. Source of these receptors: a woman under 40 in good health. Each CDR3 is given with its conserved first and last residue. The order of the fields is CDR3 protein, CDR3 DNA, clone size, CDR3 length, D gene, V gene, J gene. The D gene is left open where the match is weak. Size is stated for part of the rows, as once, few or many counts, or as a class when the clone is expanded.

cdr3_aa: CASSLEFRLAGGPGYEQFF
cdr3_nt: TGTGCCAGCAGCTTAGAGTTTCGTCTAGCGGGAGGGCCGGGATATGAGCAGTTCTTC
clone_size: .
cdr3_length: 19
d_call: TRBD2
v_call: TRBV7-8
j_call: TRBJ2-1

cdr3_aa: CASSPPRLLSGANVLTF
cdr3_nt: TGTGCCAGCAGCCCACCGCGGCTTCTCTCTGGGGCCAACGTCCTGACTTTC
clone_size: .
cdr3_length: 17
d_call: .
v_call: TRBV4-2
j_call: TRBJ2-6

cdr3_aa: CASSYRGLGTEAFF
cdr3_nt: TGTGCCAGCTCGTACAGGGGGCTAGGGACTGAAGCTTTCTTT
clone_size: .
cdr3_length: 14
d_call: TRBD1
v_call: TRBV6-1
j_call: TRBJ1-1

cdr3_aa: CASSLDSVNGYTF
cdr3_nt: TGTGCCAGCAGCTTAGATTCGGTTAATGGCTACACCTTC
clone_size: few
cdr3_length: 13
d_call: .
v_call: TRBV7-3
j_call: TRBJ1-2

cdr3_aa: CASSSDSSYNEQFF
cdr3_nt: TGTGCCAGCAGCTCCGATAGCTCCTACAATGAGCAGTTCTTC
clone_size: .
cdr3_length: 14
d_call: .
v_call: TRBV7-3
j_call: TRBJ2-1

cdr3_aa: CASSLTSGTYNEQFF
cdr3_nt: TGTGCCAGCAGCTTGACTAGCGGGACTTACAATGAGCAGTTCTTC
clone_size: .
cdr3_length: 15
d_call: TRBD2
v_call: TRBV5-4
j_call: TRBJ2-1

cdr3_aa: CASSPSGQETQYF
cdr3_nt: TGTGCCAGCAGCCCTAGCGGCCAAGAGACCCAGTACTTC
clone_size: .
cdr3_length: 13
d_call: TRBD2
v_call: TRBV6-4
j_call: TRBJ2-5

cdr3_aa: CASSQVAGDNEQFF
cdr3_nt: TGCGCCAGCAGCCAAGTGGCAGGGGACAATGAGCAGTTCTTC
clone_size: few
cdr3_length: 14
d_call: .
v_call: TRBV4-3
j_call: TRBJ2-1

cdr3_aa: CASSPRTEDSYNEQFF
cdr3_nt: TGTGCCAGCTCACCAAGGACAGAGGACTCCTACAATGAGCAGTTCTTC
clone_size: few
cdr3_length: 16
d_call: .
v_call: TRBV18
j_call: TRBJ2-1

cdr3_aa: CASSTGTYEQYF
cdr3_nt: TGCGCCAGCAGCACCGGGACCTACGAGCAGTACTTC
clone_size: few
cdr3_length: 12
d_call: .
v_call: TRBV5-1
j_call: TRBJ2-7

cdr3_aa: CASRRDTRSEQYF
cdr3_nt: TGTGCCAGCAGAAGGGACACCCGATCGGAGCAGTACTTC
clone_size: few
cdr3_length: 13
d_call: .
v_call: TRBV6-1
j_call: TRBJ2-7

cdr3_aa: CASSPVSGTGNTEAFF
cdr3_nt: TGTGCCAGCTCACCCGTTTCCGGGACAGGGAACACTGAAGCTTTCTTT
clone_size: few
cdr3_length: 16
d_call: TRBD1
v_call: TRBV18
j_call: TRBJ1-1

cdr3_aa: CASSVLDRTPGAFF
cdr3_nt: TGTGCCAGTAGTGTCCTGGACAGGACCCCGGGGGCTTTCTTT
clone_size: .
cdr3_length: 14
d_call: TRBD1
v_call: TRBV19
j_call: TRBJ1-1

cdr3_aa: CAWSFTGVEKLFF
cdr3_nt: TGTGCCTGGAGCTTCACAGGGGTTGAAAAACTGTTTTTT
clone_size: few
cdr3_length: 13
d_call: TRBD1
v_call: TRBV30
j_call: TRBJ1-4

cdr3_aa: CASNLPSQETQYF
cdr3_nt: TGTGCCAGTAACCTTCCCAGCCAAGAGACCCAGTACTTC
clone_size: few
cdr3_length: 13
d_call: .
v_call: TRBV19
j_call: TRBJ2-5

cdr3_aa: CASSLSFHYYSEREGDYNEQFF
cdr3_nt: TGTGCCAGCAGTTTAAGTTTCCACTATTACTCCGAGCGGGAGGGGGACTACAATGAGCAGTTCTTC
clone_size: .
cdr3_length: 22
d_call: TRBD2
v_call: TRBV27
j_call: TRBJ2-1

cdr3_aa: CASSLIRGEQFF
cdr3_nt: TGTGCCAGCAGCTTAATCAGGGGTGAGCAGTTCTTC
clone_size: few
cdr3_length: 12
d_call: .
v_call: TRBV7-3
j_call: TRBJ2-1

cdr3_aa: CASSPLAGEYNEQFF
cdr3_nt: TGTGCCAGCAGTCCACTAGCGGGGGAATACAATGAGCAGTTCTTC
clone_size: .
cdr3_length: 15
d_call: TRBD2
v_call: TRBV28
j_call: TRBJ2-1

cdr3_aa: CATSRAGGGTDTQYF
cdr3_nt: TGTGCCACCAGCAGAGCGGGGGGGGGAACAGATACGCAGTATTTT
clone_size: few
cdr3_length: 15
d_call: TRBD2
v_call: TRBV15
j_call: TRBJ2-3

cdr3_aa: CASSESLWGRNTEAFF
cdr3_nt: TGTGCCAGCAGTGAAAGTCTCTGGGGGCGGAACACTGAAGCTTTCTTT
clone_size: .
cdr3_length: 16
d_call: .
v_call: TRBV25-1
j_call: TRBJ1-1

cdr3_aa: CASSLTDRANTGELFF
cdr3_nt: TGTGCCAGCAGCTTAACAGACAGGGCGAACACCGGGGAGCTGTTTTTT
clone_size: .
cdr3_length: 16
d_call: TRBD1
v_call: TRBV7-2
j_call: TRBJ2-2

cdr3_aa: CASTQGTGGASLGEAFF
cdr3_nt: TGTGCCAGCACCCAAGGGACAGGGGGCGCGAGTTTGGGTGAAGCTTTCTTT
clone_size: few
cdr3_length: 17
d_call: TRBD1
v_call: TRBV7-2
j_call: TRBJ1-1